These 20 T cell receptor beta chains came from one sample sequenced in a study of monozygotic twins with inflammatory bowel disease. After re-calling the 5' RACE reads, TCRdb lists one entry per CDR3 protein, DNA absent. In total, the table holds about 200,000 distinct CDR3 sequences. Material for sequencing was blood. These TCRs come from a human donor with ulcerative colitis or Crohn's disease, or a healthy co-twin of an affected twin (not recorded which).

CDR3 protein: CASSGSGDGKGTQYF. This rearrangement joins TRBV6-4 to TRBJ2-3; with no DNA, the TCRdb D assignment of TRBD2 cannot be verified. The CDR3 spans 15 residues. Germline CDR1 reads MRHNA; CDR2 reads SNTAGT.

The chain is built from TRBV5-1 and TRBJ2-5; TCRdb lists TRBD1, though no DNA is available to test this call. This CDR3 region has 17 residues. The germline gives CDR1 SGHRS, CDR2 YFSETQ. The CDR3 sequence is CASSNLVGQGRQETQYF. Drawing the rest from reference TRBV5-1 and TRBJ2-5, the complete variable domain is KAGVTQTPRYLIKTRGQQVTLSCSPISGHRSVSWYQQTPGQGLQFLFEYFSETQRNKGNFPGRFSGRQFSNSRSEMNVSTLELGDSALYLCASSNLVGQGRQETQYFGPGTRLLVL.

The chain uses TRBV11-2 and TRBJ2-1. Germline V gene lookup returns CDR1 SGHAT and CDR2 FQNNGV. This CDR3 is built from 11 residues. This chain's CDR3 is CASSLVTEQFF.

The genes are TRBV29-1 and TRBJ2-7; checking the TCRdb D call of TRBD1 is not possible without DNA. Germline CDR1 SQVTM, CDR2 ANQGSEA. CDR3 length: 19 amino acids. The chain's CDR3 is CSVKLFSRWQGVSSYEQYF.

The genes are TRBV29-1 and TRBJ2-3; no DNA is available, so the TRBD2 call from TCRdb remains unchecked. The CDR3 sequence is 18 residues long. Per germline, CDR1 SQVTM and CDR2 ANQGSEA. The CDR3: CSVAEGTEAFTSTDTQYF.

CDR3 residues: CASSSGLAYEQYF. The J gene is TRBJ2-7, the V gene TRBV7-9; with no DNA, the TCRdb D assignment of TRBD2 cannot be verified. CDR1 SEHNR and CDR2 FQNEAQ come from the germline V gene (reference sequence). This CDR3 contains 13 residues.

V is TRBV5-6 and J is TRBJ1-1; TCRdb calls TRBD1, which cannot be checked without DNA. Germline V lookup: CDR1 SGHDT, CDR2 YYEEEE. This CDR3 region has 13 residues. CDR3: CASSPQPGGEAFF.

CDR3 sequence: CASIWGTSGGSYEQYF. V gene TRBV7-8 combines with J gene TRBJ2-7; TCRdb selects TRBD2, and the lack of DNA leaves this call unchecked. The CDR3 length is 16 residues. Germline V gene lookup returns CDR1 SGHVS and CDR2 FQNEAQ. Combining the CDR3 with reference TRBV7-8 and TRBJ2-7 gives the whole variable domain GAGVSQSPRYKVAKRGQDVALRCDPISGHVSLFWYQQALGQGPEFLTYFQNEAQLDKSGLPSDRFFAERPEGSVSTLKIQRTQQEDSAVYLCASIWGTSGGSYEQYFGPGTRLTVT.

The chain has TRBV7-2 and TRBJ2-1; TCRdb calls TRBD1, which cannot be checked without DNA. This CDR3 contains 15 residues. The germline gives CDR1 SGHTA, CDR2 FQGNSA. CDR3 residues: CASSFSETGSNEQFF.

The CDR3 loop is CASSQTAGGPGELFF. The chain employs TRBV14 and TRBJ2-2; lacking DNA, the TRBD2 call made by TCRdb goes unchecked. From germline, CDR1 is SGHDN and CDR2 FVKESK. CDR3 length: 15 residues.

The CDR3 spells CASGSTDTQYF. The chain carries TRBV7-2 and TRBJ2-3. CDR1 is SGHTA, CDR2 FQGNSA, per germline. CDR3 length: 11 residues. Full variable domain (rest looked up from reference TRBV7-2 and TRBJ2-3): GAGVSQSPSNKVTEKGKDVELRCDPISGHTALYWYRQSLGQGLEFLIYFQGNSAPDKSGLPSDRFSAERTGGSVSTLTIQRTQQEDSAVYLCASGSTDTQYFGPGTRLTVL.

The chain carries TRBV3-1 and TRBJ2-3. Germline assignment: CDR1 LGHDT and CDR2 YNNKEL (reference sequence). The CDR3 sequence is 12 residues long. The CDR3 protein is CASSHLTDTQYF.

The rearrangement links TRBV20-1 to TRBJ2-1. The germline gives CDR1 DFQATT, CDR2 SNEGSKA (reference sequence). The CDR3 consists of 14 residues. The chain's CDR3 is CSARDSSSTREQFF.

The chain uses TRBV5-1 and TRBJ2-5; TCRdb outputs TRBD1, but without DNA this stays unchecked. The V gene's germline CDR1 is SGHRS and CDR2 YFSETQ. The CDR3 length is 15 residues. This CDR3 reads CASSLSGQGGETQYF.

V gene TRBV11-2 combines with J gene TRBJ2-7; TCRdb outputs TRBD2, but without DNA this stays unchecked. The CDR3 is 18 amino acids. The germline V gene encodes CDR1 SGHAT and CDR2 FQNNGV. The CDR3 sequence is CASSLELLAPSKSYEQYF.

CDR3 region: CASKTGKPEAFF. The V and J genes are TRBV6-6 and TRBJ1-1. The CDR3 is made up of 12 amino acids. Germline CDR1 reads MNHNY; CDR2 reads SVGAGI (reference sequence).

The rearrangement uses TRBV4-2 and TRBJ1-6; as DNA is missing, the TRBD1 call by TCRdb cannot be tested. The CDR3 is 18 amino acids. Germline CDR1 and CDR2: LGHNA and YNFKEQ. The CDR3 loop is CASSQDFFGSGVLSPLHF.

The CDR3 here is CASSQLLASGSDTQYF. The chain combines TRBV4-3 with TRBJ2-3; TCRdb reports TRBD2, a call that lacks DNA to check it against. CDR1 LGHNA and CDR2 YSLEER come from the germline V gene. This CDR3 has 16 amino acids.

The chain uses TRBV5-5 and TRBJ1-6. Germline loops: CDR1 SGHKS, CDR2 YYEKEE (reference sequence). This CDR3 spans 14 amino acids. CDR3 in amino acids: CASSLGRADSPLHF.

V usage is TRBV5-1 and J usage is TRBJ2-1. Germline CDR1 is SGHRS and CDR2 is YFSETQ. The CDR3 totals 17 residues. The CDR3 spells CASSLDPLVTVAAEQFF.